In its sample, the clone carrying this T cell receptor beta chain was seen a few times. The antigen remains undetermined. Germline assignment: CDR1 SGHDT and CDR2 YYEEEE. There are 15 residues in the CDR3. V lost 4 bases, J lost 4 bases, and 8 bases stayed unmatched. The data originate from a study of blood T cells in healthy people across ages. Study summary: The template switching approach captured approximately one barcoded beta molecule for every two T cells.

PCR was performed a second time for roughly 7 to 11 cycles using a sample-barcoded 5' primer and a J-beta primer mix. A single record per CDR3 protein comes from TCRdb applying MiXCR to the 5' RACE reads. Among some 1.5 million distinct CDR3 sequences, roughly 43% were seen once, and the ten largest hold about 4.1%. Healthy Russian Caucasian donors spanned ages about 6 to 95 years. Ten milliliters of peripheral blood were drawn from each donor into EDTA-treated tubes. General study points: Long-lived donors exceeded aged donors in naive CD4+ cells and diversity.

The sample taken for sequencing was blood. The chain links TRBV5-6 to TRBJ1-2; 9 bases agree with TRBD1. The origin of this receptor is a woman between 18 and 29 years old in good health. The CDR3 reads CASSPTGGFFYGYTF. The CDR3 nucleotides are TGTGCCAGCAGCCCGACAGGGGGGTTCTTCTATGGCTACACCTTC.